The table lists the clone carrying this TCR beta chain with a count of one. The data originate from a study of blood T cells in healthy people across ages. Germline lookup yields CDR1 MDHEN and CDR2 SYDVKM. The CDR3 has 16 amino acids. The V and J ends lost 5 bases and 7 bases, in that order; junction bases with no gene match: 14. Together with a sample-barcoded 5' primer, a J-beta primer mix was included in a second PCR lasting about 7 to 12 cycles. Per sample, CDR3-containing paired-end reads numbered at least 2.5 million. Using its own MiXCR run on the 5' RACE reads, TCRdb lists one record per CDR3 protein. The sample records 800,000 or so distinct CDR3 sequences, around 25% being singletons. These sequences were also reported in another study, on T cells of mothers and their children. That work states: Thymic selection shapes TCR recombination output similarly in related and unrelated pairs.

The origin of this receptor is a boy aged 5-17 years in good health. The sample consisted of blood. The V call is TRBV28, the J call TRBJ1-1; the match to TRBD1 covers 9 bases. The CDR3: CASSSRAAEDRGEAFF. CDR3 bases: TGTGCCAGCAGTAGTAGGGCCGCCGAGGACAGGGGTGAAGCTTTCTTT.